The present TCR beta chain was sequenced within a study of blood T cell repertoires in COVID-19. In the study overall: Acute-phase and convalescent COVID-19 samples originated in the United States, Italy and Spain. T cells, B-cell-depleted T cells, or PBMCs provided the cDNA or gDNA that served as material.

This clone was seen only a few times. As handled by the study authors: Amplification of reference gene primers provided the estimated nucleated cell counts. TCRdb keeps only in-frame clones here, not all; method: immunoSEQ multiplex PCR. D and trimming were read from the DNA, whereas the V and J calls and clone size are those reported in that table. The profile covers around 110,000 clones, with roughly 80% appearing a single time and 2% to 2.5% taken by the ten largest. CDR3 size: 14 residues. CDR1 and CDR2 (germline): MNHEY, SMNVEV (reference sequence). V shed 1 base and J shed 4 bases, with 11 bases lying between them.

This sequence joins TRBV27 and TRBJ2-7, with a tentative D call TRBD1 (5 bases). The sequenced sample was peripheral blood. This TCR was recovered from a man in his thirties or forties with acute or convalescent COVID-19. The CDR3 reads CASSLLAGLYEQYF. CDR3 coding DNA: TGTGCCAGCAGTTTATTGGCAGGGTTGTACGAGCAGTACTTC.